These T cell receptor beta chains were read from a single sample in a study of blood T cell repertoires in COVID-19. Clones were read by immunoSEQ multiplex PCR, and TCRdb kept only the in-frame ones, dropping some. The sample lists 110,000 or so clones, less than 90% occurring once. The sample taken for sequencing was peripheral blood. These receptors all come from a man aged 45-60 years with acute or convalescent COVID-19. Each CDR3 is given with its conserved first and last residue. The D gene is left open where the match is weak. Size values are once, few and many counts, or a class for expanded clones, and some rows have none.

TRBJ2-7 - - TRBV15 CAAEAGSYEQYF TGTGCCGCCGAGGCGGGCTCCTACGAGCAGTACTTC
TRBJ2-5 - TRBD2 TRBV28 CASSRAGGLETQYF TGTGCCAGCAGTAGAGCGGGAGGCCTAGAGACCCAGTACTTC
TRBJ2-3 - TRBD2 TRBV18 CASSLDGGGYTDTQYF TGTGCCAGCTCACTAGACGGCGGGGGTTACACAGATACGCAGTATTTT
TRBJ2-7 - - TRBV6-5 CASSYSEQGDYEQYF TGTGCCAGCAGTTACTCAGAACAGGGAGACTACGAGCAGTACTTC
TRBJ1-2 - TRBD1 TRBV28 CASSSSTGQGAREGYTF TGTGCCAGCAGTTCCTCAACGGGACAGGGGGCCCGGGAGGGCTACACCTTC
TRBJ1-1 once - TRBV4-1 CASSQVVNTEAFF TGCGCCAGCAGCCAAGTAGTGAACACTGAAGCTTTCTTT
TRBJ1-2 - - TRBV7-8 CASSRAIWTLRNYGYTF TGTGCCAGCAGCCGGGCTATTTGGACACTAAGAAACTATGGCTACACCTTC
TRBJ1-2 - - TRBV7-9 CASSHPFGGANYGYTF TGTGCCAGCAGCCACCCCTTTGGGGGGGCTAACTATGGCTACACCTTC
TRBJ1-6 few TRBD1 TRBV7-9 CASSGLAQGYSPLHF TGTGCCAGCAGCGGCCTGGCACAGGGGTATTCACCCCTCCACTTT
TRBJ1-2 - - TRBV28 CASTGSRASGYGYTF TGTGCCAGCACAGGGTCAAGGGCCTCTGGGTATGGCTACACCTTC
TRBJ2-6 - - TRBV9 CASSVGLDRDYSGANVLTF TGTGCCAGCAGCGTAGGTTTGGACCGCGACTACTCTGGGGCCAACGTCCTGACTTTC
TRBJ1-5 - TRBD1 TRBV29-1 CSVGQGGEGQPQHF TGCAGCGTCGGCCAGGGGGGAGAAGGTCAGCCCCAGCATTTT
TRBJ2-7 - - TRBV25-1 CASSLGLSSYEQYF TGTGCCAGCAGTCTGGGACTGAGCTCCTACGAGCAGTACTTC
TRBJ2-7 - TRBD1 TRBV12-5 CASGTGTGHLGQYF TGTGCTAGTGGTACCGGGACAGGGCACCTTGGGCAGTACTTC
TRBJ2-1 few TRBD2 TRBV6-5 CASWMRGRGNNEQFF TGTGCCAGCTGGATGCGGGGGAGAGGGAACAATGAGCAGTTCTTC
TRBJ2-3 - - TRBV18 CASREDTQYF TGTGCCAGCCGAGAGGATACGCAGTATTTT
TRBJ2-1 - TRBD2 TRBV29-1 CSVEGLAGVQGPYNEQFF TGCAGCGTTGAGGGGCTAGCGGGAGTTCAGGGCCCCTACAATGAGCAGTTCTTC